Listed below are T cell receptor beta chains from one sample, sequenced in a study of blood T cell repertoires in COVID-19. TCRdb's table, derived via immunoSEQ multiplex PCR, lists solely in-frame clones and lacks some. The profile shows about 160,000 clones, roughly 80% of them singletons. Source material: peripheral blood. The receptors come from a woman older than 75 with acute or convalescent COVID-19. Both conserved end residues are part of each CDR3. The order of the fields is CDR3 protein, CDR3 DNA, V gene, D gene, clone size, J gene. A D gene is named only where the DNA matches it firmly. Expanded clones are given a class, and other clones once, few, many or no size at all.

CASRAGTGATEAFF TGTGCCAGCAGGGCCGGGACAGGGGCCACTGAAGCTTTCTTT TRBV11-2 TRBD1 . TRBJ1-1
CASSQRGHRNEKLFF TGTGCCAGCAGCCAGAGGGGACACAGGAATGAAAAACTGTTTTTT TRBV3-1/TRBV3-2 . . TRBJ1-4
CASSLGGGSNQPQHF TGTGCCAGCAGCTTAGGCGGGGGGAGCAATCAGCCCCAGCATTTT TRBV13 . once TRBJ1-5
CASSWTGGSTGELFF TGTGCCAGCAGTTGGACAGGGGGGAGCACCGGGGAGCTGTTTTTT TRBV5-6 TRBD1 . TRBJ2-2
CASSLGQGRKAFF TGTGCCAGCAGCTTAGGACAGGGGAGGAAGGCTTTCTTT TRBV7-2 TRBD1 . TRBJ1-1
CASSRTGGINYGYTF TGTGCCAGCAGCCGGACAGGGGGGATTAACTATGGCTACACCTTC TRBV7-2 TRBD1 . TRBJ1-2
CASSESPVPSDEQFF TGCGCCAGCAGTGAGTCCCCTGTACCAAGCGATGAGCAGTTCTTC TRBV10-2 . . TRBJ2-1
CASSISARGYEQYF TGTGCCAGTAGTATTTCAGCCAGGGGATACGAGCAGTACTTC TRBV19 . . TRBJ2-7
CASGLVARELPSYGYTF TGTGCTAGTGGTTTGGTAGCCAGGGAACTCCCTAGCTATGGCTACACCTTC TRBV12-5 . few TRBJ1-2
CASSLGADTQYF TGTGCCAGCAGTCTAGGGGCAGATACGCAGTATTTT TRBV6-6 . . TRBJ2-3
CASSSDRGRLTEAFF TGTGCCAGCAGCTCGGACAGGGGGCGGTTGACTGAAGCTTTCTTT TRBV5-8 TRBD1 . TRBJ1-1
CLSGTSYEQYF TGTCTTTCCGGGACAAGTTACGAGCAGTACTTC TRBV28 . . TRBJ2-7
CASSALAGTYNEQFF TGTGCCAGCAGCGCACTAGCGGGTACTTACAATGAGCAGTTCTTC TRBV5-4 TRBD2 . TRBJ2-1
CASSLSPVLSGNTIYF TGTGCCAGCAGTTTATCGCCAGTTTTGTCTGGAAACACCATATATTTT TRBV28 . . TRBJ1-3
CASSLGGGQSSYNEQFF TGTGCCAGCAGCCTGGGAGGGGGACAGAGCTCCTACAATGAGCAGTTCTTC TRBV5-4 . . TRBJ2-1
CASSLAGTNYEQYF TGTGCCAGCAGCTTAGCTGGGACAAACTACGAGCAGTACTTC TRBV7-2 . . TRBJ2-7
CASTFTGRTEAFF TGCGCCAGCACCTTTACTGGGAGAACTGAAGCTTTCTTT TRBV5-1 . once TRBJ1-1
CATRRDRGTSGSSYEQYF TGTGCCACCAGGAGGGACAGGGGGACTAGCGGGAGCTCCTACGAGCAGTACTTC TRBV15 TRBD2 . TRBJ2-7
CASSTGTSGRVADTQYF TGCGCCAGCAGCACGGGGACTAGCGGGAGGGTCGCAGATACGCAGTATTTT TRBV5-1 TRBD2 . TRBJ2-3
CASTIRQGATPIYEQYF TGTGCCAGCACCATTAGACAGGGGGCTACACCAATCTACGAGCAGTACTTC TRBV28 TRBD1 . TRBJ2-7
CASSLRPRGDEQYF TGTGCCAGCAGCTTGAGGCCCCGAGGCGACGAGCAGTACTTC TRBV5-6 . once TRBJ2-7
CASSQASLVSTQYF TGCGCCAGCAGCCAAGCCTCTCTAGTCAGCACGCAGTATTTT TRBV4-1 . . TRBJ2-3
CASSIIAGEVKNEQFF TGTGCCAGTAGTATAATAGCGGGAGAGGTGAAGAATGAGCAGTTCTTC TRBV19 TRBD2 . TRBJ2-1
CASSPDRDGYTF TGTGCCAGCAGCCCGGACAGGGATGGCTACACCTTC TRBV7-8 TRBD1 . TRBJ1-2
CASSLGGYDLTNEQFF TGTGCCAGCAGCTTAGGCGGATATGACCTGACCAATGAGCAGTTCTTC TRBV7-9 . . TRBJ2-1
CASRLTGTGWTEAFF TGTGCCAGTAGATTGACCGGGACAGGGTGGACTGAAGCTTTCTTT TRBV19 TRBD1 . TRBJ1-1
CASSLVWGLTDYNSPLHF TGTGCCAGCAGCTTAGTATGGGGCCTTACCGACTATAATTCACCCCTCCACTTT TRBV11-3 . . TRBJ1-6
CASSIQPGADSPLHF TGTGCCAGTAGTATCCAGCCAGGGGCAGATTCACCCCTCCACTTT TRBV19 . few TRBJ1-6
CASSEDSGGSYEQYF TGCGCCAGCAGTGAGGACTCAGGGGGATCCTACGAGCAGTACTTC TRBV10-2 TRBD1 once TRBJ2-7
CASSFGLTGELFF TGTGCTAGCAGCTTCGGACTCACCGGGGAGCTGTTTTTT TRBV7-7 . . TRBJ2-2
CASSQNVQETQYF TGTGCCAGCAGCCAAAATGTCCAAGAGACCCAGTACTTC TRBV7-2 . . TRBJ2-5
CASSLDPSYGYTF TGCGCCAGCAGCTTGGATCCCAGCTATGGCTACACCTTC TRBV5-1 . . TRBJ1-2
CASRGTGPYNSPLHF TGTGCCAGCAGGGGGACAGGGCCCTATAATTCACCCCTCCACTTT TRBV6-5 TRBD1 . TRBJ1-6
CASSLSGVTEAFF TGTGCCAGCAGCTTGTCAGGGGTCACTGAAGCTTTCTTT TRBV5-6 . few TRBJ1-1
CASSPGAPQGYEQYF TGTGCCAGCTCACCGGGGGCTCCCCAGGGGTACGAGCAGTACTTC TRBV18 . once TRBJ2-7
CASSETGALVAFF TGTGCCAGCAGTGAAACAGGGGCGTTGGTAGCTTTCTTT TRBV6-1 TRBD1 . TRBJ1-1
CASSPGLAYTGELFF TGTGCCAGCAGTCCTGGACTAGCTTACACCGGGGAGCTGTTTTTT TRBV5-4 TRBD2 . TRBJ2-2
CATSDRRGGTDTQYF TGTGCCACCAGTGATAGGAGGGGGGGTACAGATACGCAGTATTTT TRBV24-1 . once TRBJ2-3
CASRQGHNNSPLHF TGTGCCTCTCGTCAGGGGCATAATAATTCACCCCTCCACTTT TRBV6-5 . . TRBJ1-6
CASSLDGRRGGYTF TGTGCCAGCAGCTTAGACGGCAGGAGGGGTGGCTACACCTTC TRBV7-8 . few TRBJ1-2
CASSLDGTSTDTQYF TGCGCCAGCAGCTTGGATGGGACTAGTACAGATACGCAGTATTTT TRBV5-1 TRBD2 . TRBJ2-3
CASSPQTSAYEQYF TGCGCCAGCAGCCCCCAGACTAGTGCATACGAGCAGTACTTC TRBV5-1 . few TRBJ2-7
CASSPGNSGGTEAFF TGTGCCAGCTCACCAGGGAACAGCGGCGGCACTGAAGCTTTCTTT TRBV18 . few TRBJ1-1
CASSYSAGPQHF TGTGCCAGCAGTTACTCGGCAGGTCCCCAGCATTTT TRBV6-2/TRBV6-3 . . TRBJ1-5
CASSLTNHNSPLHF TGTGCCAGCAGCTTAACAAATCATAATTCACCCCTCCACTTT TRBV7-2 . . TRBJ1-6
CASSQTSGSSYNEQFF TGTGCCAGCAGTCAAACTAGCGGGAGCTCCTACAATGAGCAGTTCTTC TRBV11-1 TRBD2 . TRBJ2-1
CASSLETARGRETQYF TGTGCCAGCAGCTTAGAAACGGCCAGGGGAAGAGAGACCCAGTACTTC TRBV7-6 . . TRBJ2-5
CASSAWTGGEEKLFF TGTGCCAGCAGCGCCTGGACAGGGGGCGAGGAAAAACTGTTTTTT TRBV9 TRBD1 . TRBJ1-4
CASSPYRHLTDSPLHF TGTGCCAGCAGCCCTTACCGACACCTGACGGATTCACCCCTCCACTTT TRBV3-1/TRBV3-2 . . TRBJ1-6
CASRLRAGNILIGANVLTF TGTGCCAGCAGGTTAAGGGCAGGGAATATACTCATTGGGGCCAACGTCCTGACTTTC TRBV27 . . TRBJ2-6
CASSLGDRVEETQYF TGTGCTAGCAGCTTAGGGGACAGGGTGGAAGAGACCCAGTACTTC TRBV7-7 TRBD1 once TRBJ2-5
CASSWDRVPKNIQYF TGTGCCAGCAGTTGGGACAGGGTGCCCAAAAACATTCAGTACTTC TRBV6-2/TRBV6-3 TRBD1 . TRBJ2-4
CASRAGGGYEQYF TGTGCCAGCAGGGCGGGTGGAGGGTACGAGCAGTACTTC TRBV6-5 . few TRBJ2-7
CASSPGPQHF TGTGCCAGCAGCCCAGGGCCCCAGCATTTT TRBV3-1/TRBV3-2 . . TRBJ1-5
CASSAKTGAGNTIYF TGCGCCAGCAGCGCCAAGACAGGGGCTGGAAACACCATATATTTT TRBV5-1 TRBD1 . TRBJ1-3
CASSPLQGRDYGYTF TGTGCCAGCAGCCCTTTACAGGGGCGAGACTATGGCTACACCTTC TRBV5-4 TRBD1 . TRBJ1-2